This TCR beta chain was captured by sequencing in a study of blood T cell repertoires in COVID-19. Study summary: The study drew acute and convalescent COVID-19 samples from the United States, Italy and Spain. The analysed material was cDNA or gDNA that came from T cells, B-cell-depleted T cells, or PBMCs.

Trimming left V 5 bases short and J 4 bases short, with 5 bases between. The CDR3 has 10 residues. Germline CDR1 DFQATT, CDR2 SNEGSKA (reference sequence). In the authors' workflow: Estimation of nucleated cell counts was performed using reference gene primer amplification. Sequenced by immunoSEQ multiplex PCR; TCRdb stores in-frame clones only, minus some. Clone size and V and J calls were adopted from that table, with D and trimming inferred from the DNA. The sample carries 250,000 to 400,000 clones, 70% to 90% recorded once. A Seattle source enrolled patients during active infection and followed them longitudinally. This clone was detected many times. Other DNA sequences in this specimen translate into the identical CDR3.

The sequenced sample consisted of peripheral blood. The chain combines TRBV20-1 with TRBJ1-2, with D uncertain. The sequence came from a woman younger than 45 with COVID-19, enrolled during active disease. CDR3 amino acids: CSAGPYGYTF. The CDR3 nucleotides are TGCAGTGCTGGGCCCTATGGCTACACCTTC.